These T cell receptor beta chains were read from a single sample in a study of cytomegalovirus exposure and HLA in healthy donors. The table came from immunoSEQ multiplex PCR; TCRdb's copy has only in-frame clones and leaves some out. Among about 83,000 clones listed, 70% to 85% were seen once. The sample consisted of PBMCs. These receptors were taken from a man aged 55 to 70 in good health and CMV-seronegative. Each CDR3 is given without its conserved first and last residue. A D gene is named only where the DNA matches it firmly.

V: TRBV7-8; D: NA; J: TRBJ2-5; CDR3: ASSLNPPEYQETQY
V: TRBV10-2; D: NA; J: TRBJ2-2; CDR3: AVRDFNTGELF
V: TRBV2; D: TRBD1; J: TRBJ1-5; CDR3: ASSRGGTGARQPQH
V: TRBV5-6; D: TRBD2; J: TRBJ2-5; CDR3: ASSFAGGQETQY
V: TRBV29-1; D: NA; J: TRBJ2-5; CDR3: SVYQQETQY
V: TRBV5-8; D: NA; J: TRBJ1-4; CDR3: ASSLGRRVNEKLF
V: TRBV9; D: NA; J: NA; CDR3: ASSVGRQSVYEQY
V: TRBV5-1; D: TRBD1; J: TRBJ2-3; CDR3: ASSSGTGRWDTQY
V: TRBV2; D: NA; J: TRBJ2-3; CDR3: ASSEAAQLTVPSTDTQY
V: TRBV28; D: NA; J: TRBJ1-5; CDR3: ASSGSREGNQPQH
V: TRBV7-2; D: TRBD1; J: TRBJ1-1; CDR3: ASSPSWDSRTEAF
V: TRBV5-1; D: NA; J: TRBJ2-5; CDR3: ASSNRLGVEETQY
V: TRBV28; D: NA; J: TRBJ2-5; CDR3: ASSLGIEGLEGRWETQY
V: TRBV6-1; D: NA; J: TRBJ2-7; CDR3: ASSETRASVNYEQY
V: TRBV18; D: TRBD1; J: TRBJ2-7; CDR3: ASSPGQSPSEGY
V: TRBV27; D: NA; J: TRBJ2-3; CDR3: ASSPGSATDTQY
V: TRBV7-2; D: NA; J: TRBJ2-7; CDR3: ASSLGSGSSYEQY